This T cell receptor beta chain stems from a study of OX40 agonist ivuxolimab in advanced cancers. Libraries were prepared by immunoSEQ multiplex PCR; TCRdb keeps only in-frame clonotypes and omits some of them. The sample contains roughly 24,000 clones, roughly three quarters of which appear only once. Germline lookup yields CDR1 MDHEN and CDR2 SYDVKM. V shed 6 bases, J shed 0 bases, and the junction held 6 bases outside the gene matches. This CDR3 contains 16 residues. Study-wide points: Part of the nonresponder group also had normalized T-cell clonal expansion that was low.

Concerning this clone itself: Its antigen is currently unknown.

The clonotype comes from an adult with an advanced solid tumor such as melanoma, head and neck, liver or kidney cancer. Here the sequenced sample was CD4+ or CD8+ T cells sorted from blood, taken in a trial of the OX40 agonist ivuxolimab. The rearrangement uses TRBV28 and TRBJ2-7, with 12 bases fitting TRBD2. The CDR3 is CASSSRTSGVSYEQYF. CDR3 coding DNA: TGTGCCAGCAGCTCAAGGACTAGCGGGGTCTCCTACGAGCAGTACTTC. Drawing the rest from reference TRBV28 and TRBJ2-7, the complete variable domain is DVKVTQSSRYLVKRTGEKVFLECVQDMDHENMFWYRQDPGLGLRLIYFSYDVKMKEKGDIPEGYSVSREKKERFSLILESASTNQTSMYLCASSSRTSGVSYEQYFGPGTRLTVT.